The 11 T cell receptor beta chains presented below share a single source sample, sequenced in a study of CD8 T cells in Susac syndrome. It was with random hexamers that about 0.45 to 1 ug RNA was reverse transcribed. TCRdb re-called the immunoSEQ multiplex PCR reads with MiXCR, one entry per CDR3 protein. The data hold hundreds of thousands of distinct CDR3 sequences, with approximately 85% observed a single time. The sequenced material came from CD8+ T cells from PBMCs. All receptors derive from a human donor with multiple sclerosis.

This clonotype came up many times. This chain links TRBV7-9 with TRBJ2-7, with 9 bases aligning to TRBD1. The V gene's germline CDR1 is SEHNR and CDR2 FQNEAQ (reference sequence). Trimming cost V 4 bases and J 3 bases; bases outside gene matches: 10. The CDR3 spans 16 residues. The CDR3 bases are TGTGCCAGCAGCTCGACTGACAGGGGGGAGCTCTACGAGCAGTACTTC. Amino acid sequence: CASSSTDRGELYEQYF.

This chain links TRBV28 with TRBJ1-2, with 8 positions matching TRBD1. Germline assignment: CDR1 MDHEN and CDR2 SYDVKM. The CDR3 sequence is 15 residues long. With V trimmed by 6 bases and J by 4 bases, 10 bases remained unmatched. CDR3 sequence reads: CASRIGTGSGYGYTF. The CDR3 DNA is TGTGCCAGCAGGATCGGGACAGGTTCTGGCTATGGCTACACCTTC.

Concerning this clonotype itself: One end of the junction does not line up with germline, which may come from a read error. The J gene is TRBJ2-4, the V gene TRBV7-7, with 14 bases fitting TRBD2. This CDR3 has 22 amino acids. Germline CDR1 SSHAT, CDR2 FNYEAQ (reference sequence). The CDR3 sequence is CASSEPGLLTSGRAGAKNIQYF. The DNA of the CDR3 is TGTGCTAGCAGCGAGCCAGGGCTGTTGACTAGCGGGAGGGCCGGGGCCAAAAACATTCAGTACTTC.

Written as DNA, the CDR3 is TGTGCCAGCAGCTTACAACGGTCCGAAGAGACCCAGTACTTC. It translates to CASSLQRSEETQYF. The chain couples TRBV6-1 to TRBJ2-5; D not certain. V was trimmed by 6 bases and J by 3 bases, leaving 14 bases between them. The CDR3 totals 14 residues. Germline values: CDR1 MNHNS, CDR2 SASEGT.

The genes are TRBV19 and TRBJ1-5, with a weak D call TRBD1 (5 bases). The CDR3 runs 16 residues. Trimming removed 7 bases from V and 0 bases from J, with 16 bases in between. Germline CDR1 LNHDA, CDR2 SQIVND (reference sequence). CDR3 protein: CASTIMGGHSNQPQHF. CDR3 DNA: TGTGCCAGTACAATAATGGGGGGTCATAGCAATCAGCCCCAGCATTTT.

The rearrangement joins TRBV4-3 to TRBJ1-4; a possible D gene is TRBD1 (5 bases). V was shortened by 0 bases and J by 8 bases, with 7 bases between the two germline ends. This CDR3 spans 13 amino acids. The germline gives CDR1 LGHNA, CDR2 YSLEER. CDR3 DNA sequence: TGCGCCAGCAGCCAAGAACGGGGGGAAAAACTGTTTTTT. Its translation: CASSQERGEKLFF.

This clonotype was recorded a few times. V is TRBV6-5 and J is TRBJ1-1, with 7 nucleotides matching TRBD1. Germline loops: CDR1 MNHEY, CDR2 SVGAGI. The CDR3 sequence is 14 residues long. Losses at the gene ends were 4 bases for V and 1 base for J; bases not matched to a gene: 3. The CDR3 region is CASSSTGANTEAFF. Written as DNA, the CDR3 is TGTGCCAGCAGTTCCACAGGGGCGAACACTGAAGCTTTCTTT.

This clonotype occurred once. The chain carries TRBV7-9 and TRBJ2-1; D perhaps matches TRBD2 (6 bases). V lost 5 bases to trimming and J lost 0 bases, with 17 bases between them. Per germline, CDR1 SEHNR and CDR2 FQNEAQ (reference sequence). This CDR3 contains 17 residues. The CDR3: CASSGGLQFPSYNEQFF. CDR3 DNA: TGTGCCAGCAGCGGGGGACTTCAATTCCCCTCCTACAATGAGCAGTTCTTC.

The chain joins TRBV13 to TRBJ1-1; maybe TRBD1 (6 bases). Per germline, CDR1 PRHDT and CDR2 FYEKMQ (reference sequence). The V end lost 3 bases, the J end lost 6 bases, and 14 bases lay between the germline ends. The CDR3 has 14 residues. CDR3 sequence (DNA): TGTGCCAGCAGCTTTGGGGGGGCCCTAGCTGAAGCTTTCTTT. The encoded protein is CASSFGGALAEAFF.

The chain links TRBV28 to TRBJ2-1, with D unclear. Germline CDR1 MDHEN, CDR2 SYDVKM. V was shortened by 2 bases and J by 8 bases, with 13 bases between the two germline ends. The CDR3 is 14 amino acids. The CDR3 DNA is TGTGCCAGCAGTTTAGGGTTAAGGGTTGATGAGCAGTTCTTC. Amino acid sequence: CASSLGLRVDEQFF.

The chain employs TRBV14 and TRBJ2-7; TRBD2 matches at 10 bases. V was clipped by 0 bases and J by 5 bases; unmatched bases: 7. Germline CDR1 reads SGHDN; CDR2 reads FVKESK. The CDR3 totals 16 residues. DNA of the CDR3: TGTGCCAGCAGCCAAGATCTCGCTAGCGGGAGTAACGAGCAGTACTTC. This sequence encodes CASSQDLASGSNEQYF.